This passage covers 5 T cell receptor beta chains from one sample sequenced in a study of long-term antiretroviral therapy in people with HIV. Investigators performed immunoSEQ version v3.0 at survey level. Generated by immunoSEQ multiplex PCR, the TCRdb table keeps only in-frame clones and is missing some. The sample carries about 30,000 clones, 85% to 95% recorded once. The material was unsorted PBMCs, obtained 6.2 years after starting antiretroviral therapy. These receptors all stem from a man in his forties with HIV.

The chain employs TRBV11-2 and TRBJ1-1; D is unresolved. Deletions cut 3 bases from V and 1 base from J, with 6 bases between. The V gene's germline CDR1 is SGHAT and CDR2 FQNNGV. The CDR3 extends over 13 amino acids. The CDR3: CASSFAGNTEAFF. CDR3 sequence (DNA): TGTGCCAGCAGCTTCGCTGGGAACACTGAAGCTTTCTTT.

CDR3 sequence reads: CASSPPGGGEAFF. DNA for the CDR3: TGTGCCAGCAGTCCCCCAGGGGGCGGGGAAGCTTTCTTT. The chain links TRBV27 to TRBJ1-1; 8 bases line up with TRBD1. The germline V gene has CDR1 MNHEY and CDR2 SMNVEV (reference sequence). The CDR3 extends over 13 amino acids. J lost 8 bases, V lost 5 bases, and 7 bases had no gene match.

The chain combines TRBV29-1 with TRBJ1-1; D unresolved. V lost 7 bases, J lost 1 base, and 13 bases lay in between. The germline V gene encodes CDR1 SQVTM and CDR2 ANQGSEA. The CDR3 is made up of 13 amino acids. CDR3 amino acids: CSASLGPNTEAFF. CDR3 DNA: TGCAGCGCCTCCCTGGGCCCGAACACTGAAGCTTTCTTT.

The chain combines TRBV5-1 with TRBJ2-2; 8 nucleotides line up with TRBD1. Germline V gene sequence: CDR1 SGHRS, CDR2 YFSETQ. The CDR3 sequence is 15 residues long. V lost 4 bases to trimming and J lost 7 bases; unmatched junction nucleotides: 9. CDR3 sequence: CASSVQGARSGELFF. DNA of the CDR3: TGCGCCAGCAGCGTCCAGGGGGCGCGAAGCGGGGAGCTGTTTTTT.

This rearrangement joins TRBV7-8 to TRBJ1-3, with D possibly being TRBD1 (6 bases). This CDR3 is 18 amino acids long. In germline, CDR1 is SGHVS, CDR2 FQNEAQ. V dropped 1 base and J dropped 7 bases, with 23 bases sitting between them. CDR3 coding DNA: TGTGCCAGCAGCTTAGATTGGAGGGGGGTCGGGGAACGCAACACCATATATTTT. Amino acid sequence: CASSLDWRGVGERNTIYF.